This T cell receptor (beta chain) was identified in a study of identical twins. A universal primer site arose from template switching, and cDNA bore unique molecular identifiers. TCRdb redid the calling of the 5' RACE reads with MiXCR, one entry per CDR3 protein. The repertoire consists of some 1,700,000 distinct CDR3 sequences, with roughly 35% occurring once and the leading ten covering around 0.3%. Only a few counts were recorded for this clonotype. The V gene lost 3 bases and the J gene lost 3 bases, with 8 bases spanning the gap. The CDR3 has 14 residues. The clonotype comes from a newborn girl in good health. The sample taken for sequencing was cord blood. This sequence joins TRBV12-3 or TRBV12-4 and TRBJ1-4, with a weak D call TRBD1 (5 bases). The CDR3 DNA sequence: TGTGCCAGCAGTTTCAGGGAGCCTAATGAAAAACTGTTTTTT. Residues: CASSFREPNEKLFF.